A single sample gave rise to the 30 T cell receptor beta chains below, sequenced in a study of shared clonotypes between healthy human individuals. Generated by immunoSEQ multiplex PCR, the TCRdb table keeps only in-frame clones and is missing some. The repertoire consists of 100,000 to 120,000 clones, with more than 65% occurring once and the leading ten covering about 22%. Input material: memory CD8+ T cells sorted from blood. Described subset: CD45RO+ cells pooled with CCR7-negative TemRA cells. These receptors all come from a woman aged 30 to 39 in good health.

This chain links TRBV30 with TRBJ2-3, with TRBD2 identical over 15 bases. The CDR3 sequence is 20 residues long. V lost 1 base to trimming and J lost 0 bases; unmatched junction nucleotides: 11. Per germline, CDR1 GTSNPN and CDR2 SVGIG (reference sequence). This CDR3 reads CAWSGIGTSGRIWSTDTQYF. In DNA, the CDR3 is TGTGCCTGGAGTGGAATTGGGACTAGCGGGAGGATATGGAGCACAGATACGCAGTATTTT. Combining the CDR3 with reference TRBV30 and TRBJ2-3 gives the whole variable domain SQTIHQWPATLVQPVGSPLSLECTVEGTSNPNLYWYRQAAGRGLQLLFYSVGIGQISSEVPQNLSASRPQDRQFILSSKKLLLSDSGFYLCAWSGIGTSGRIWSTDTQYFGPGTRLTVL.

This clone turned up a few times. The J gene is TRBJ2-7, the V gene TRBV10-3; 10 bases line up with TRBD1. The CDR3 extends over 11 amino acids. V was clipped by 10 bases and J by 5 bases; unmatched bases: 2. Germline CDR1 reads ENHRY; CDR2 reads SYGVKD. The chain's CDR3 is CATGTGDEQYF. For the CDR3, the DNA is TGTGCCACCGGGACAGGGGACGAGCAGTACTTC.

The V and J genes are TRBV6-1 and TRBJ1-1; 7 bases are a match to TRBD1. The CDR3 is 14 amino acids. Germline assignment: CDR1 MNHNS and CDR2 SASEGT. V gave up 4 bases and J gave up 6 bases; unmatched junction bases: 8. CDR3 bases: TGTGCCAGCAGTGCCCGACAGGGCGGCGCTGAAGCTTTCTTT. Translated: CASSARQGGAEAFF.

The chain joins TRBV30 to TRBJ2-4, with TRBD2 matching 10 bases. The J segment lost 9 bases and the V segment lost 5 bases, leaving 7 bases of the junction unmatched. There are 13 residues in the CDR3. CDR1 is GTSNPN and CDR2 is SVGIG in the germline V gene (reference sequence). Written as DNA, the CDR3 is TGTGCCTGGTCCGGGACTAGCGATGGCATTCAGTACTTC. Its translation: CAWSGTSDGIQYF.

V usage is TRBV7-8 and J usage is TRBJ2-7; TRBD1 might be the D (5 bases). The CDR3 length is 14 residues. Germline V gene lookup returns CDR1 SGHVS and CDR2 FQNEAQ. Trimming stripped 2 bases from V and 1 base from J, with 9 bases between. DNA for the CDR3: TGTGCCAGCAGCTTAATAACAGGTTCCTACGAGCAGTACTTC. Protein product: CASSLITGSYEQYF.

The rearrangement links TRBV6-1 to TRBJ2-1, with a tentative D call TRBD1 (6 bases). Germline V lookup: CDR1 MNHNS, CDR2 SASEGT. The V end was cut by 4 bases, the J end by 15 bases, with 16 bases between. The CDR3 is made up of 12 amino acids. CDR3 bases: TGTGCCAGCAGTGTGAGCGGACAGAGTGGGTTCTTC. Protein product: CASSVSGQSGFF.

This clone appeared once. The chain couples TRBV28 to TRBJ1-5; D is perhaps TRBD1 (5 bases). CDR3 length equals 13 residues. Trimming pared 7 bases from V and 5 bases from J, leaving 12 bases between. Germline V lookup: CDR1 MDHEN, CDR2 SYDVKM. Here the CDR3 reads CASTSPGHQPQHF. CDR3 nucleotides: TGTGCCAGCACCTCACCGGGACATCAGCCCCAGCATTTT.

The CDR3 DNA sequence: TGTGCCAGCTCACCAAGGTGGGGGAGCAATCAGCCCCAGCATTTT. Protein product: CASSPRWGSNQPQHF. This chain joins TRBV18 and TRBJ1-5; D may be TRBD1 (5 bases). The CDR3 consists of 15 residues. Germline values: CDR1 KGHSH, CDR2 LQKENI. Trimming left V 2 bases short and J 1 base short, with 9 bases between.

The chain employs TRBV9 and TRBJ1-1, with D unresolved. The germline V gene has CDR1 SGDLS and CDR2 YYNGEE. V lost 0 bases and J lost 3, with 12 bases in between. The CDR3 is 15 amino acids. CDR3 loop: CASSVVQGWDTEAFF. As DNA, the CDR3 is TGTGCCAGCAGCGTAGTACAAGGGTGGGACACTGAAGCTTTCTTT.

This clone was observed at least ten times. The J gene is TRBJ2-1, the V gene TRBV19, with D uncertain. The CDR3 totals 12 residues. The germline V gene has CDR1 LNHDA and CDR2 SQIVND (reference sequence). V lost 7 bases, J lost 3 bases, and 7 bases lay in between. CDR3 protein: CASTTFYNEQFF. CDR3 coding DNA: TGTGCCAGTACCACCTTCTACAATGAGCAGTTCTTC.

This clone showed up just a few times. Different DNA sequences within this sample yield the same CDR3. The V and J genes are TRBV5-1 and TRBJ1-1; D is unresolved. CDR3 length: 13 residues. The germline V gene encodes CDR1 SGHRS and CDR2 YFSETQ. V lost 0 bases to trimming and J lost 1 base, with 4 bases between them. CDR3 region: CASSLGGNTEAFF. Written as DNA, the CDR3 is TGCGCCAGCAGCTTGGGCGGGAACACTGAAGCTTTCTTT.

This chain links TRBV4-1 with TRBJ2-1; unclear D gene. The CDR3 totals 13 residues. Trimming shortened V by 2 bases and J by 6 bases, and 8 bases separated the two germline ends. Germline V gene sequence: CDR1 MGHRA, CDR2 YSYEKL. CDR3 region: CASSQPRANEQFF. The DNA of the CDR3 is TGCGCCAGCAGCCAACCTAGAGCCAATGAGCAGTTCTTC.

The rearrangement uses TRBV2 and TRBJ2-3; 10 bases are shared with TRBD1. CDR1 SNHLY and CDR2 FYNNEI come from the germline V gene. Germline trimming cut 3 bases from V and 0 bases from J; bases unmatched to any gene: 3. The CDR3 extends over 16 amino acids. CDR3 region: CASSDWTGGSTDTQYF. CDR3 DNA: TGTGCCAGCAGTGATTGGACAGGGGGAAGCACAGATACGCAGTATTTT. The variable domain in full, completed from reference TRBV2 and TRBJ2-3, reads EPEVTQTPSHQVTQMGQEVILRCVPISNHLYFYWYRQILGQKVEFLVSFYNNEISEKSEIFDDQFSVERPDGSNFTLKIRSTKLEDSAMYFCASSDWTGGSTDTQYFGPGTRLTVL.

This clone was detected once. This chain joins TRBV5-4 and TRBJ1-1, with 7 bases lining up with TRBD1. V lost 5 bases and J lost 4; bases outside the gene matches: 8. This CDR3 has 14 residues. Germline V CDR1 and CDR2: SGHNT, YYREEE (reference sequence). CDR3 DNA: TGTGCCAGCAGTACCAGGGGGGTTGGCACTGAAGCTTTCTTT. The encoded protein is CASSTRGVGTEAFF.

This chain uses TRBV19 with TRBJ1-2; D remains unclear. This CDR3 contains 16 residues. CDR1 is LNHDA and CDR2 is SQIVND in the germline V gene (reference sequence). Trimming stripped 0 bases from V and 8 bases from J, with 19 bases between. CDR3 loop: CASSIDLYNKQKGYTF. CDR3 nucleotide sequence: TGTGCCAGTAGTATAGATTTATATAACAAGCAGAAGGGCTACACCTTC.

Worth noting for this clone: A far more abundant clone sits one base away, making this likely a read error. The CDR3 DNA is TGTGCCAGCAGCCTCCATTTGACCTACGAGCAGTACTTC. Amino acids: CASSLHLTYEQYF. The rearrangement links TRBV11-2 to TRBJ2-7; no clear D gene. The CDR3 runs to 13 residues. Deletions cut 5 bases from V and 2 bases from J, with 10 bases between. Germline V CDR1 and CDR2: SGHAT, FQNNGV.

The CDR3 here is CASSPGLADNEQFF. CDR3 DNA sequence: TGTGCCAGCAGCCCGGGACTAGCGGACAATGAGCAGTTCTTC. The chain uses TRBV7-9 and TRBJ2-1, with 11 positions matching TRBD2. Trimming cost V 5 bases and J 5 bases; bases outside gene matches: 2. The CDR3 extends over 14 amino acids. CDR1 and CDR2 (germline): SEHNR, FQNEAQ (reference sequence). Together with reference TRBV7-9 and TRBJ2-1, the CDR3 gives the full variable domain: DTGVSQNPRHKITKRGQNVTFRCDPISEHNRLYWYRQTLGQGPEFLTYFQNEAQLEKSRLLSDRFSAERPKGSFSTLEIQRTEQGDSAMYLCASSPGLADNEQFFGPGTRLTVL.

This clone has a handful of counts. Written as DNA, the CDR3 is TGTGCCAGCAGAGGCCCAGGGTGCTTCTTTTGGGAGCTGTTTTTT. Its protein product is CASRGPGCFFWELFF. This chain joins TRBV21-1 and TRBJ2-2; the D call in the table, TRBD1, was not verified against the DNA. TRBV21-1 is a listed pseudogene. The CDR3 spans 15 residues.

The rearrangement joins TRBV28 to TRBJ2-1, with a possible D match to TRBD2 (6 bases). V lost 4 bases and J lost 3, with 22 bases in between. Germline CDR1 is MDHEN and CDR2 is SYDVKM. The CDR3 covers 18 residues. The CDR3 loop reads CASSSSAPRGTFYNEQFF. CDR3 nucleotide sequence: TGTGCCAGCAGTTCTAGCGCACCCCGGGGTACGTTCTACAATGAGCAGTTCTTC.

This clone has at least ten counts. This CDR3 is also generated by other DNA sequences in the sample. The V and J genes are TRBV2 and TRBJ2-7, with 12 positions matching TRBD1. CDR1 and CDR2 (germline): SNHLY, FYNNEI. Germline trimming cut 4 bases from V and 4 bases from J; bases unmatched to any gene: 14. This CDR3 comprises 18 residues. The CDR3 reads CASSVPGQGAPSLYEQYF. Here the CDR3 DNA reads TGTGCCAGCAGTGTCCCGGGACAGGGGGCTCCAAGTTTGTACGAGCAGTACTTC.

The chain uses TRBV5-4 and TRBJ2-7, with D tentatively TRBD2 (6 bases). Trimming cost V 4 bases and J 0 bases, with 14 bases left between them. The CDR3 runs 15 residues. Germline V lookup: CDR1 SGHNT, CDR2 YYREEE (reference sequence). The DNA of the CDR3 is TGTGCCAGCAGCCGTAGTACCGGGAGCTCCTACGAGCAGTACTTC. It translates to CASSRSTGSSYEQYF.

The rearrangement links TRBV27 to TRBJ2-1; 7 bases match TRBD2. The CDR3 has 16 residues. Germline CDR1 MNHEY, CDR2 SMNVEV (reference sequence). V was clipped by 5 bases and J by 3 bases; unmatched bases: 10. The CDR3 DNA reads as TGTGCCAGCAGTGTGACCGGGACTACTTACTACAATGAGCAGTTCTTC. It encodes CASSVTGTTYYNEQFF.

As to this clone: Other DNA sequences in the sample encode the same CDR3. The chain joins TRBV9 to TRBJ2-1, with 7 positions matching TRBD2. Trimming cost V 0 bases and J 3 bases; bases outside gene matches: 3. Germline CDR1 and CDR2: SGDLS and YYNGEE. The CDR3 has 15 amino acids. This CDR3 reads CASSVASGIYNEQFF. The CDR3 DNA is TGTGCCAGCAGCGTAGCCAGCGGGATCTACAATGAGCAGTTCTTC.

The count of this clone is one. CDR3 sequence: CASSLRGGSYTDTQYF. CDR3 bases: TGTGCCAGCAGCTTACGGGGGGGTAGCTACACAGATACGCAGTATTTT. The genes are TRBV7-8 and TRBJ2-3; 8 bases are shared with TRBD2. V trimming: 2 bases; J trimming: 2 bases; junction bases outside the gene matches: 6. CDR1 is SGHVS, CDR2 FQNEAQ, per germline. This CDR3 has 16 amino acids.

This clone was found a few times. The J gene is TRBJ1-1, the V gene TRBV14, with a possible D match to TRBD1 (5 bases). CDR1 is SGHDN, CDR2 FVKESK, per germline. This CDR3 contains 13 residues. The V gene lost 5 bases and the J gene lost 7 bases, with 14 bases spanning the gap. CDR3 protein: CASSLMVTGEAFF. CDR3 nucleotide sequence: TGTGCCAGCAGCTTGATGGTAACAGGTGAAGCTTTCTTT. Full variable domain (rest looked up from reference TRBV14 and TRBJ1-1): EAGVTQFPSHSVIEKGQTVTLRCDPISGHDNLYWYRRVMGKEIKFLLHFVKESKQDESGMPNNRFLAERTGGTYSTLKVQPAELEDSGVYFCASSLMVTGEAFFGQGTRLTVV.

V is TRBV29-1 and J is TRBJ2-7; possibly TRBD1 for D (5 bases). There are 13 residues in the CDR3. In germline, CDR1 is SQVTM, CDR2 ANQGSEA. Trimming took 6 bases from V and 0 from J, leaving 12 bases between them. The CDR3 coding sequence is TGCAGCGTCCACAGGATCAGCTCCTACGAGCAGTACTTC. Translation: CSVHRISSYEQYF.

The chain recombines TRBV27 with TRBJ2-3; D gene ambiguous. The germline CDR1 and CDR2 sequences are MNHEY and SMNVEV (reference sequence). V was pared by 10 bases and J by 4 bases, with 18 bases between. This CDR3 comprises 14 residues. CDR3 nucleotides: TGTGCCACCGCGGACGGCGTTGACCCAGATACGCAGTATTTT. Amino acid sequence: CATADGVDPDTQYF.

The rearrangement uses TRBV9 and TRBJ2-7, with D perhaps matching TRBD2 (6 bases). Trimming removed 0 bases at V and 5 bases at J, with 12 bases between. CDR3 size: 14 residues. Germline CDR1 reads SGDLS; CDR2 reads YYNGEE. In DNA form, the CDR3 reads TGTGCCAGCAGCGTAGGGGGGGAAAGCCACGAGCAGTACTTC. Translation: CASSVGGESHEQYF.

This clone has only one observation. The rearrangement uses TRBV18 and TRBJ2-4; no clear D gene. CDR3 length equals 17 residues. Germline CDR1 and CDR2: KGHSH and LQKENI. The ends were cut back, 4 bases at V and 1 base at J, with 17 bases in the middle. The chain's CDR3 is CASSLSPYRSAKNIQYF. DNA for the CDR3: TGTGCCAGCTCACTCTCACCATACCGCTCGGCCAAAAACATTCAGTACTTC. Full variable domain (rest looked up from reference TRBV18 and TRBJ2-4): NAGVMQNPRHLVRRRGQEARLRCSPMKGHSHVYWYRQLPEEGLKFMVYLQKENIIDESGMPKERFSAEFPKEGPSILRIQQVVRGDSAAYFCASSLSPYRSAKNIQYFGAGTRLSVL.

This clone was observed a handful of times. The identical CDR3 is also encoded by other nucleotide sequences in the sample. This chain links TRBV2 with TRBJ2-1, with 10 bases that match TRBD1. CDR3 length: 15 residues. V dropped 6 bases and J dropped 6; count of bases not matched to a gene: 8. Germline lookup yields CDR1 SNHLY and CDR2 FYNNEI. This CDR3 is CASRAGTGASNEQFF. The CDR3 region has the DNA TGTGCCAGCAGGGCCGGGACAGGGGCTTCCAATGAGCAGTTCTTC.